This T cell receptor (beta chain) was profiled in a study of T cell responses to AZD1222 COVID-19 vaccine. Note on this clone: Its antigen is not known.

Trimming at V came to 7 bases and at J to 2 bases, leaving 8 bases not matched to a gene. This CDR3 has 15 residues. Germline V gene sequence: CDR1 MNHEY, CDR2 SVGAGI. Study-level points and caveats: Donors skewed white British and female; clonal diversity was possibly underestimated. The reported proportion of spike-specific TCRs targeting unmutated variant regions was nearly half. Repertoire sampling was restricted to post-peak T cell response timepoints. Seropositive status at baseline applied to only a handful of AZD1222 recipients.

Sequencing was performed with immunoSEQ multiplex PCR; in TCRdb, only in-frame clones are kept and a portion is missing. This table has around 77,000 clones, about nine tenths appearing once. The genes are TRBV6-5 and TRBJ2-7; 10 bases align to TRBD1. This clonotype originated in an adult in good health. The starting material was peripheral blood, obtained on day 0 of AZD1222 vaccination. This chain's CDR3 is CASTKWDRGAYEQYF. The CDR3 nucleotides are TGTGCCAGCACCAAATGGGACAGGGGAGCCTACGAGCAGTACTTC.